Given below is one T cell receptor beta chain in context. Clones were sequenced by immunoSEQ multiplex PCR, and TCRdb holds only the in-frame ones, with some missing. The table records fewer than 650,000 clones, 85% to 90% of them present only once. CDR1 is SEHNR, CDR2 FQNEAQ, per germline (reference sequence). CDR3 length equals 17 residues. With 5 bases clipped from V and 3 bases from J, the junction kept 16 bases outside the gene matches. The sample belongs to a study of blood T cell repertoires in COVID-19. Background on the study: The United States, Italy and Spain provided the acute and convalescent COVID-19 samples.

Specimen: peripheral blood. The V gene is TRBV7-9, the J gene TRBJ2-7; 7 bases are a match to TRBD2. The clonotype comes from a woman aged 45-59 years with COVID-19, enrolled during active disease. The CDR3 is CASSRSAGVGEGYEQYF. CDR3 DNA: TGTGCCAGCAGCCGTAGCGCGGGGGTCGGTGAGGGCTACGAGCAGTACTTC.